Sequencing of this TCR beta chain was carried out in a study of blood T cell repertoires in COVID-19. Study-wide context: Collection of acute and convalescent COVID-19 samples took place in the United States, Italy and Spain.

Profiled with immunoSEQ multiplex PCR; TCRdb holds only in-frame clones, not every one. The data contain about 170,000 clones, about 91% of them singletons. CDR1 and CDR2 from the germline V gene are SGHTA and FQGNSA. This CDR3 has 16 residues. Trimming removed 5 bases from V and 0 bases from J; junction bases left unmatched: 6. Participants were aged about 18 to 100 years from more than 20 US areas. Sequencing used PBMCs or T cells enriched from blood (not recorded which). The TCR sequence derives from a woman between 18 and 29 years old who had recovered from COVID-19. This chain joins TRBV7-2 and TRBJ2-7, with 11 bases fitting TRBD2. The CDR3 region is CASSLMGLADSYEQYF. CDR3 nucleotide sequence: TGTGCCAGCAGCCTAATGGGACTAGCGGACTCCTACGAGCAGTACTTC. The whole variable domain, remainder taken from reference TRBV7-2 and TRBJ2-7, is GAGVSQSPSNKVTEKGKDVELRCDPISGHTALYWYRQSLGQGLEFLIYFQGNSAPDKSGLPSDRFSAERTGGSVSTLTIQRTQQEDSAVYLCASSLMGLADSYEQYFGPGTRLTVT.